This passage covers 23 T cell receptor beta chains from one sample sequenced in a study of cytomegalovirus exposure and HLA in healthy donors. Repertoires were generated with immunoSEQ multiplex PCR, while TCRdb's copy carries only in-frame clones and drops some. The sample yields some 180,000 clones, approximately 86% seen once. The specimen sequenced was PBMCs. These receptor sequences come from a man in his thirties or forties in good health and CMV-seropositive.

The V and J genes are TRBV4-1 and TRBJ1-2; D not resolved. This CDR3 has 14 amino acids. CDR1 is MGHRA, CDR2 YSYEKL, per germline. Trimming shortened V by 3 bases and J by 4 bases, and 12 bases separated the two germline ends. As DNA, the CDR3 is TGCGCCAGCAGCCACCTAGGACGGACCTATGGCTACACCTTC. Amino acids: CASSHLGRTYGYTF.

This chain connects TRBV7-3 to TRBJ2-1; 12 bases map to TRBD2. The junction had 7 bases not matched to a gene; V was cut back by 5 bases and J by 8 bases. The CDR3 sequence is 15 residues long. Germline CDR1 and CDR2: SGHTA and FQGTGA. Here the CDR3 DNA reads TGTGCCAGCAGCCCCCGACTAGCGGGAGTGTATGAGCAGTTCTTC. Translated: CASSPRLAGVYEQFF. Looking up the rest from reference TRBV7-3 and TRBJ2-1 gives the full variable domain: GAGVSQTPSNKVTEKGKYVELRCDPISGHTALYWYRQSLGQGPEFLIYFQGTGAADDSGLPNDRFFAVRPEGSVSTLKIQRTERGDSAVYLCASSPRLAGVYEQFFGPGTRLTVL.

This chain uses TRBV25-1 with TRBJ1-6; TRBD1 matches 9 bases. From germline, CDR1 is MGHDK and CDR2 SYGVNS. This CDR3 is built from 13 residues. J gave up 9 bases and V 8 bases, and 5 bases lay outside the gene matches. This CDR3 is CASGDRDSSPLHF. For the CDR3, the DNA is TGTGCCAGCGGGGACAGGGATTCTTCACCCCTCCACTTT.

In its sample, this clone was seen a few times. This chain links TRBV10-3 with TRBJ2-3; 9 positions match TRBD2. Germline V gene lookup returns CDR1 ENHRY and CDR2 SYGVKD. V shed 3 bases, J shed 4 bases, and the junction held 2 bases outside the gene matches. There are 14 residues in the CDR3. CDR3 residues: CAISEIAGADTQYF. The DNA of the CDR3 is TGTGCCATCAGTGAAATAGCGGGGGCAGATACGCAGTATTTT.

J is TRBJ1-5 and V is TRBV6-1; 9 bases are shared with TRBD1. CDR3 size: 16 residues. The J segment lost 5 bases and the V segment lost 1 base, leaving 6 bases of the junction unmatched. The V gene's germline CDR1 is MNHNS and CDR2 SASEGT. The CDR3 DNA reads as TGTGCCAGCAGTGAAGAGGGACAGGGTAGGTATCAGCCCCAGCATTTT. Translated: CASSEEGQGRYQPQHF.

The V and J genes are TRBV5-5 and TRBJ1-1; D call uncertain. The CDR3 loop spans 15 amino acids. The germline V and J ends were trimmed by 0 bases and 0 bases, with 9 bases remaining between them. The germline CDR1 and CDR2 sequences are SGHKS and YYEKEE (reference sequence). The CDR3 loop is CASSLDLVMNTEAFF. DNA of the CDR3: TGTGCCAGCAGCTTGGATTTGGTCATGAACACTGAAGCTTTCTTT.

The gene calls are TRBV6-6 and TRBJ1-1, with 7 bases aligning to TRBD1. Germline V CDR1 and CDR2: MNHNY, SVGAGI (reference sequence). Losses at the gene ends were 7 bases for V and 1 base for J; bases not matched to a gene: 9. This CDR3 is built from 15 residues. CDR3 residues: CASKGTTGANTEAFF. As DNA, the CDR3 is TGTGCCAGCAAGGGCACTACAGGGGCGAACACTGAAGCTTTCTTT.

The chain links TRBV5-1 to TRBJ2-3, with D perhaps matching TRBD2 (6 bases). V was cut by 4 bases and J by 6 bases, with 15 bases left in between. Germline V gene data show CDR1 as SGHRS and CDR2 as YFSETQ. The CDR3 is 14 amino acids. The CDR3 DNA follows: TGCGCCAGCAGCGCCCGACTAGGGGTCGATACGCAGTATTTT. Its protein product is CASSARLGVDTQYF.

This clone turned up a few times. The CDR3 protein is CASSPKGGLNTIYF. The CDR3 coding sequence is TGTGCCAGCAGCCCCAAGGGGGGGTTAAACACCATATATTTT. V is TRBV7-2 and J is TRBJ1-3; D may be TRBD1 (6 bases). This CDR3 comprises 14 residues. Trimming pared 5 bases from V and 6 bases from J, leaving 14 bases between. Germline CDR1 SGHTA, CDR2 FQGNSA. The full variable domain, rest sourced from reference TRBV7-2 and TRBJ1-3, is GAGVSQSPSNKVTEKGKDVELRCDPISGHTALYWYRQSLGQGLEFLIYFQGNSAPDKSGLPSDRFSAERTGGSVSTLTIQRTQQEDSAVYLCASSPKGGLNTIYFGEGSWLTVV.

The chain is built from TRBV5-6 and TRBJ1-1; D gene unclear. This CDR3 is built from 14 residues. The germline V and J ends were trimmed by 3 bases and 3 bases, with 12 bases remaining between them. In germline, CDR1 is SGHDT, CDR2 YYEEEE. The CDR3 DNA follows: TGTGCCAGCAGCTGGGGAGGGAGGTACACTGAAGCTTTCTTT. Encoded protein: CASSWGGRYTEAFF.

The chain is built from TRBV18 and TRBJ2-7, with D possibly TRBD1 on 5 matching bases. The CDR3 is made up of 14 amino acids. Germline V lookup: CDR1 KGHSH, CDR2 LQKENI. V was trimmed by 4 bases and J by 3 bases, leaving 13 bases between them. The DNA of the CDR3 is TGTGCCAGCTCACTACAGCAGGGTAACTACGAGCAGTACTTC. Translated: CASSLQQGNYEQYF.

The rearrangement joins TRBV5-6 to TRBJ2-4; 7 bases are shared with TRBD2. CDR3 length equals 15 residues. Germline V gene data show CDR1 as SGHDT and CDR2 as YYEEEE. Trimming at V came to 9 bases and at J to 2 bases, leaving 11 bases not matched to a gene. CDR3 protein: CATQQQRESKNIQYF. The CDR3 DNA is TGTGCCACCCAACAACAGCGGGAATCCAAAAACATTCAGTACTTC.

The chain joins TRBV15 to TRBJ1-4, with D possibly TRBD1 on 6 matching bases. In germline, CDR1 is LNHNV, CDR2 YYDKDF (reference sequence). This CDR3 region has 15 residues. V was cut by 1 base and J by 3 bases, with 9 bases left in between. The DNA for the CDR3 is TGTGCCACCAGCAGAGTTAGGGGGGCTAATGAAAAACTGTTTTTT. The encoded protein is CATSRVRGANEKLFF.

The V and J genes are TRBV19 and TRBJ2-4; D ambiguous. With 7 bases removed from V and 5 bases from J, the gap between germline ends came to 15 bases. The CDR3 contains 14 residues. Germline V CDR1 and CDR2: LNHDA, SQIVND (reference sequence). The CDR3 bases are TGTGCCAGTAATCCGGTCCCTTCGGAAAACATTCAGTACTTC. Translating it yields CASNPVPSENIQYF.

This clone was detected only a few times. The chain has TRBV7-9 and TRBJ2-1, with D tentatively TRBD2 (5 bases). Trimming stripped 4 bases from V and 4 bases from J, with 11 bases between. This CDR3 is 14 amino acids long. Germline assignment: CDR1 SEHNR and CDR2 FQNEAQ (reference sequence). The CDR3 loop reads CASSSELGYNEQFF. The CDR3 DNA reads TGTGCCAGCAGCTCCGAACTAGGGTACAATGAGCAGTTCTTC. The full variable domain, completed using reference TRBV7-9 and TRBJ2-1, is DTGVSQNPRHKITKRGQNVTFRCDPISEHNRLYWYRQTLGQGPEFLTYFQNEAQLEKSRLLSDRFSAERPKGSFSTLEIQRTEQGDSAMYLCASSSELGYNEQFFGPGTRLTVL.

V gene TRBV6-5 combines with J gene TRBJ2-7; either TRBD1 or TRBD2 may fit D (5 bases each). The CDR3 runs 14 residues. Germline-derived CDR1 and CDR2 are MNHEY and SVGAGI. V gave up 0 bases and J gave up 2 bases, with 8 bases separating them. This chain's CDR3 is CASSYSRGPYEQYF. DNA of the CDR3: TGTGCCAGCAGTTACTCGAGGGGACCCTACGAGCAGTACTTC.

The J gene is TRBJ2-2, the V gene TRBV6-5; 11 nucleotides align to TRBD1. Germline V gene data show CDR1 as MNHEY and CDR2 as SVGAGI. Germline trimming cut 6 bases from V and 5 bases from J; bases unmatched to any gene: 5. There are 15 residues in the CDR3. CDR3 in amino acids: CASRGDRGWTGELFF. CDR3 nucleotide sequence: TGTGCCAGCAGAGGGGACAGGGGGTGGACCGGGGAGCTGTTTTTT.

The sample holds one count of this clone. The V call is TRBV5-1, the J call TRBJ2-3; D remains ambiguous. The V end lost 2 bases, the J end lost 3 bases, and 4 bases lay between the germline ends. From germline, CDR1 is SGHRS and CDR2 YFSETQ. The CDR3 is 12 amino acids. CDR3 bases: TGCGCCAGCAGCTTTACTACAGATACGCAGTATTTT. Translating it yields CASSFTTDTQYF.

V and J are TRBV19 and TRBJ1-5, with D unresolved. The CDR3 covers 14 residues. Trimming cost V 3 bases and J 5 bases, with 11 bases left between them. The V gene's germline CDR1 is LNHDA and CDR2 SQIVND (reference sequence). The CDR3 loop reads CASSIHSRYQPQHF. The CDR3, as DNA: TGTGCCAGTAGTATCCACTCGAGATATCAGCCCCAGCATTTT.

The chain uses TRBV7-9 and TRBJ2-1; TRBD2 matches 9 bases. V was pared by 5 bases and J by 0 bases, with 8 bases of the junction left unmatched. This CDR3 is 17 amino acids long. Germline V gives CDR1 SEHNR, CDR2 FQNEAQ (reference sequence). CDR3: CASSPRLAGSSYNEQFF. CDR3 nucleotide sequence: TGTGCCAGCAGCCCCCGCCTAGCGGGAAGCTCCTACAATGAGCAGTTCTTC.

The gene calls are TRBV11-3 and TRBJ2-7; no firm D call. There are 13 residues in the CDR3. V lost 4 bases and J lost 3, with 10 bases in between. Germline V gene sequence: CDR1 SGHNT, CDR2 YENEEA. The CDR3 reads CASSSRHGYEQYF. CDR3 nucleotide sequence: TGTGCCAGCAGCTCCAGGCACGGCTACGAGCAGTACTTC.

The chain uses TRBV5-1 and TRBJ2-5; D may be TRBD2 (5 bases). The CDR3 extends over 15 amino acids. V shed 5 bases and J shed 7 bases, with 21 bases lying between them. The germline V gene has CDR1 SGHRS and CDR2 YFSETQ. The CDR3 reads CASSYDGSVGRTQYF. The CDR3 coding sequence is TGCGCCAGCAGTTATGATGGTAGCGTGGGGAGGACCCAGTACTTC.

The J gene is TRBJ2-1, the V gene TRBV6-1; 7 nucleotides match TRBD1. The CDR3 is 12 residues long. Trimming at V came to 2 bases and at J to 12 bases, leaving 4 bases not matched to a gene. Germline values: CDR1 MNHNS, CDR2 SASEGT. In DNA, the CDR3 is TGTGCCAGCAGTGAAATAGGGACAGCGCAGTTCTTC. It yields the protein CASSEIGTAQFF.